The rows below give T cell receptor beta chains drawn from one sample of a study of shared clonotypes between healthy human individuals. The data were produced by immunoSEQ multiplex PCR, yet TCRdb's version contains in-frame clones alone and is incomplete. The data hold hundreds of thousands of clones, with 92% observed a single time. The sample comprised naive CD8+ T cells sorted from blood. These receptors came from a man aged 25-40 years in good health. CDR3s include the opening cysteine and the closing phenylalanine or tryptophan. A D gene is named only where the DNA matches it firmly. Only some rows state a clone size, as once, few, many or a class for expanded clones.

TRBV7-9	.	TRBJ2-7	TRBD1	TGTGCCAGCAGCTTAGCTTGGGACAGTTCCTACGAGCAGTACTTC	CASSLAWDSSYEQYF
TRBV4-1	.	TRBJ2-7	TRBD1	TGCGCCAGCAGCCCCTCGGGCCAGGGGGTTAGCTCCTACGAGCAGTACTTC	CASSPSGQGVSSYEQYF
TRBV11-2	.	TRBJ2-1	TRBD2	TGTGCCAGCAGCTTAGGCGGGAGTGGGTCTTACAATGAGCAGTTCTTC	CASSLGGSGSYNEQFF
TRBV6-1	once	TRBJ1-2	.	TGTGCCAGCAGTGAAGGTCCAGGCCAAGGTTATGGCTACACCTTC	CASSEGPGQGYGYTF
TRBV29-1	.	TRBJ2-1	.	TGCAGCGTTGAAAGGGATGAGCAGTTCTTC	CSVERDEQFF
TRBV7-9	.	TRBJ2-5	.	TGTGCCAGCAACGATCACCGGACCGTGGAGACCCAGTACTTC	CASNDHRTVETQYF
TRBV11-2	.	TRBJ1-3	.	TGTGCCAGCAGCTTAGCAGTAAAGACGAGCTCTGGAAACACCATATATTTT	CASSLAVKTSSGNTIYF
TRBV5-4	.	TRBJ2-7	.	TGTGCCAGCAGCCTGTATACAGGGTCCCCCAGCTCCTACGAGCAGTACTTC	CASSLYTGSPSSYEQYF
TRBV21-1	.	TRBJ2-5	.	TGTGCCAGCAGCAAAGGTTCCGGATCCCTCGACCAAGAGACCCAGTACTTC	CASSKGSGSLDQETQYF
TRBV28	.	TRBJ1-5	TRBD1	TGTGCCAGCAGTTTAAGGCAGGGGGCAAGCAATCAGCCCCAGCATTTT	CASSLRQGASNQPQHF
TRBV7-9	.	TRBJ1-1	.	TGTGCCAGCAGCCCCACAGGGAAAAACACTGAAGCTTTCTTT	CASSPTGKNTEAFF
TRBV7-9	.	TRBJ2-7	.	TGTGCCAGCAGCCACGACTATTACGAGCAGTACTTC	CASSHDYYEQYF
TRBV27	.	TRBJ1-2	.	TGTGCCAGCGGGAAAGGGGGAAGCTATGGCTACACCTTC	CASGKGGSYGYTF
TRBV4-1	.	TRBJ1-1	TRBD1	TGCGCCAGCAGCCAAGGGACAGGGTACACTGAAGCTTTCTTT	CASSQGTGYTEAFF
TRBV11-2	.	TRBJ1-3	.	TGTGCCAGCAGCTTGGCCGCGGGAGTAGCAGTCTCTGGAAACACCATATATTTT	CASSLAAGVAVSGNTIYF
TRBV5-5	.	TRBJ2-7	.	TGTGCCAGCAGCTTGGAGTTTGACACCCCATCCTACGAGCAGTACTTC	CASSLEFDTPSYEQYF
TRBV5-8	once	TRBJ2-1	.	TGTGCCAGCAGCTTGGTTGGGGCGGAGGGGCAGTTCTTC	CASSLVGAEGQFF
TRBV7-9	.	TRBJ2-1	.	TGTGCCAGCAGCTTAGTTCATGGGAATGAGCAGTTCTTC	CASSLVHGNEQFF
TRBV5-5	.	TRBJ2-1	.	TGTGCCAGCAGCTTTTTAGTCAGGGGCTACAATGAGCAGTTCTTC	CASSFLVRGYNEQFF
TRBV11-2	.	TRBJ2-2	TRBD2	TGTGCCAGCAGCCAGCGGGATGGAACCGGGGAGCTGTTTTTT	CASSQRDGTGELFF
TRBV27	.	TRBJ2-3	.	TGTGCCAGCAGTCGAGTGGCAGATACGCAGTATTTT	CASSRVADTQYF
TRBV15	.	TRBJ2-3	.	TGTGCCACCAGCAGCCTTAGGGAGCGGGCAGATACGCAGTATTTT	CATSSLRERADTQYF
TRBV29-1	once	TRBJ1-5	.	TGCAGCGTTGCCGAGACAGTCGGGAGCAATCAGCCCCAGCATTTT	CSVAETVGSNQPQHF
TRBV5-4	.	TRBJ2-7	.	TGTGCCAGCAGCTTGGGGCAGGTGAGCTCCTACGAGCAGTACTTC	CASSLGQVSSYEQYF
TRBV4-1	.	TRBJ2-7	.	TGCGCCAGCAGCCAAGATCTTAGAATCTACGAGCAGTACTTC	CASSQDLRIYEQYF
TRBV4-1	.	TRBJ1-1	.	TGCGCCAGCAGCCAAGGCTCGACAGTTCAGCAGTTT	CASSQGSTVQQF
TRBV7-6	.	TRBJ2-5	TRBD1	TGTGCCAGCTGCTGCCGGGACAGGGGCCAAGAGACCCAGTACTTC	CASCCRDRGQETQYF
TRBV25-1	.	TRBJ2-7	.	TGTGCCAGCAGTCAACGTACAGGTTACTACGAGCAGTACTTC	CASSQRTGYYEQYF
TRBV6-6	.	TRBJ1-1	.	TGTGCCAGCACCCAGGACAGCAAAAACACTGAAGCTTTCTTT	CASTQDSKNTEAFF
TRBV5-8	.	TRBJ2-1	TRBD2	TGTGCCAGCAGCCTCCTTCGGGGGGGACGGAATGAGCAGTTCTTC	CASSLLRGGRNEQFF
TRBV7-9	.	TRBJ2-1	.	TGTGCCAGCAGCTTACCCCCTTCGGCGGAGGGCTACAATGAGCAGTTCTTC	CASSLPPSAEGYNEQFF
TRBV27	.	TRBJ2-7	.	TGTGCCAGCAGTTTCGGGTCCCGGGAGTACTTC	CASSFGSREYF
TRBV9	.	TRBJ2-5	TRBD1	TGTGCCAGCAGCGACCCAGGACAGGGCTTGCAAGAGACCCAGTACTTC	CASSDPGQGLQETQYF
TRBV2	.	TRBJ2-5	.	TGTGCCAGCAGTGAGGGGGAGACCCAGTACTTC	CASSEGETQYF
TRBV28	.	TRBJ2-7	.	TGTGCCAGCAGTTTATCTACAGGAAGCTACGAGCAGTACTTC	CASSLSTGSYEQYF